Below, 21 T cell receptor beta chains from the same sample are listed, as sequenced in a study of CD8+CD57+ T cells in acquired aplastic anemia. Patients chosen for sequencing had CD8+CD57+ cells that had expanded, as shown by flow cytometry. The use of genomic DNA as template underpinned the TCR beta VDJ and CDR3 profiling. In TCRdb, the reads were re-called with MiXCR into one record per CDR3 protein. This table holds about half a million distinct CDR3 sequences, about a third found once. Material for sequencing was sorted CD4+, CD8+, or CD8+CD57+ T cells (not recorded which) from PBMCs. The source of these receptors is a human donor with aplastic anemia.

This chain's CDR3 is CSVDFGGRLGNEQFF. CDR3 coding DNA: TGCAGTGTGGATTTCGGCGGGAGGTTAGGGAATGAGCAGTTCTTC. V usage is TRBV20-1 and J usage is TRBJ2-1; 8 bases map to TRBD2. The germline V gene encodes CDR1 DFQATT and CDR2 SNEGSKA (reference sequence). V was pared by 7 bases and J by 7 bases, with 15 bases of the junction left unmatched. This CDR3 has 15 amino acids.

At least ten counts were recorded for this clonotype. J is TRBJ1-1 and V is TRBV10-3; D remains ambiguous. CDR3 size: 14 residues. Germline-derived CDR1 and CDR2 are ENHRY and SYGVKD. Trimming cost V 2 bases and J 0 bases, with 7 bases left between them. CDR3 DNA sequence: TGTGCCATCAGTGAGAGGCCTTTGAACACTGAAGCTTTCTTT. Amino acid sequence: CAISERPLNTEAFF.

This clonotype was found once. Relative to the germline gene, one junction end is altered; a read error may explain this. The gene calls are TRBV5-6 and TRBJ1-6, with a tentative D call TRBD1 (5 bases). CDR1 is SGHDT and CDR2 is YYEEEE in the germline V gene. This CDR3 region has 14 residues. The CDR3: CASSLAGSRTPPHF. CDR3 bases: TGTGCCAGCAGCCTGGCTGGGTCACGGACACCCCCCCACTTT.

This clonotype has more than one count but fewer than ten. The CDR3 nucleotides are TGCGCCAGCAGCCAAGACCCCTCTGGGACCCGCGAGCAGTACTTC. The encoded protein is CASSQDPSGTREQYF. The V and J genes are TRBV4-1 and TRBJ2-7; D assignment may be TRBD1 or TRBD2 (5 bases each). The germline CDR1 and CDR2 sequences are MGHRA and YSYEKL. V shed 0 bases and J shed 6 bases, with 15 bases lying between them. This CDR3 comprises 15 residues.

In this sample, this clonotype turned up many times. The chain is built from TRBV2 and TRBJ2-1; a possible D gene is TRBD1 (6 bases). Deletions cut 8 bases from V and 15 bases from J, with 17 bases between. This CDR3 is built from 11 residues. Germline lookup yields CDR1 SNHLY and CDR2 FYNNEI. The chain's CDR3 is CASFMHRVPFF. CDR3 bases: TGTGCCAGCTTTATGCACAGGGTGCCGTTCTTC. Complete variable domain (other parts from reference TRBV2 and TRBJ2-1): EPEVTQTPSHQVTQMGQEVILRCVPISNHLYFYWYRQILGQKVEFLVSFYNNEISEKSEIFDDQFSVERPDGSNFTLKIRSTKLEDSAMYFCASFMHRVPFFGPGTRLTVL.

Remarks on this clonotype: The junction shows a germline mismatch at one end, possibly a read error. The V call is TRBV19, the J call TRBJ2-1; a weak D match, TRBD2 (6 bases). CDR3 length equals 16 residues. Per germline, CDR1 LNHDA and CDR2 SQIVND (reference sequence). The CDR3: CATSIVGGSSYNEQFF. The CDR3 DNA reads as TGTGCCACTAGTATAGTTGGGGGGAGCTCCTACAATGAGCAGTTCTTC.

The table lists this clonotype with many counts. The gene calls are TRBV2 and TRBJ1-1; no firm D call. Trimming pared 7 bases from V and 3 bases from J, leaving 9 bases between. This CDR3 contains 12 residues. CDR1 and CDR2 (germline): SNHLY, FYNNEI. In nucleotides, the CDR3 is TGTGCCAGCAAATTTGGGGACACTGAAGCTTTCTTT. This sequence encodes CASKFGDTEAFF. Filled out from reference TRBV2 and TRBJ1-1, the complete variable domain reads EPEVTQTPSHQVTQMGQEVILRCVPISNHLYFYWYRQILGQKVEFLVSFYNNEISEKSEIFDDQFSVERPDGSNFTLKIRSTKLEDSAMYFCASKFGDTEAFFGQGTRLTVV.

This clonotype appeared many times. The chain employs TRBV5-6 and TRBJ2-7; 7 bases fit TRBD2. With 4 bases clipped from V and 0 bases from J, the junction kept 13 bases outside the gene matches. This CDR3 is built from 17 residues. CDR1 and CDR2 from the germline V gene are SGHDT and YYEEEE. In DNA, the CDR3 is TGTGCCAGCAGCCACGCCTCGGCGGGGGTGTACTCCTACGAGCAGTACTTC. It translates to CASSHASAGVYSYEQYF.

V usage is TRBV7-9 and J usage is TRBJ1-3, with a weak D call TRBD1 (5 bases). The germline V gene encodes CDR1 SEHNR and CDR2 FQNEAQ (reference sequence). Deletions cut 5 bases from V and 2 bases from J, with 10 bases between. The CDR3 loop spans 14 amino acids. The CDR3 is CASSPDRTGNTIYF. CDR3 nucleotides: TGTGCCAGCAGCCCAGACAGAACTGGAAACACCATATATTTT. Full variable domain (remainder filled in from reference TRBV7-9 and TRBJ1-3): DTGVSQNPRHKITKRGQNVTFRCDPISEHNRLYWYRQTLGQGPEFLTYFQNEAQLEKSRLLSDRFSAERPKGSFSTLEIQRTEQGDSAMYLCASSPDRTGNTIYFGEGSWLTVV.

V usage is TRBV20-1 and J usage is TRBJ1-2, with a weak D call TRBD1 (6 bases). Trimming removed 3 bases at V and 4 bases at J, with 12 bases between. This CDR3 is 13 amino acids long. Germline lookup yields CDR1 DFQATT and CDR2 SNEGSKA (reference sequence). The CDR3 DNA reads TGCAGTGCTAGGAACAGGGCCCTCTATGGCTACACCTTC. Amino acids: CSARNRALYGYTF.

In regard to this clonotype: One junction end does not reproduce the germline sequence, and a read error may be involved. The chain combines TRBV2 with TRBJ2-1; D gene uncertain. The length of the CDR3 is 14 residues. Per germline, CDR1 SNHLY and CDR2 FYNNEI. DNA of the CDR3: TGCGCCAGCAGGCCCGCCTTATCTAGCAATGAGCAGTTCTTC. Its translation: CASRPALSSNEQFF.

This clonotype was detected many times. V gene TRBV9 combines with J gene TRBJ2-5, with D perhaps TRBD1 (6 bases). Germline V gives CDR1 SGDLS, CDR2 YYNGEE. The CDR3 has 15 amino acids. With 1 base removed from V and 2 bases from J, the gap between germline ends came to 12 bases. The CDR3 nucleotides are TGTGCCAGCAGCGTAACAGGACAGCCACAAGAGACCCAGTACTTC. Amino acid sequence: CASSVTGQPQETQYF.

As regards this clonotype: Possible read error: a much larger clone is one base away. The rearrangement uses TRBV14 and TRBJ2-7, with TRBD1 matching over 8 bases. This CDR3 has 13 amino acids. The ends lost 9 bases at V and 3 bases at J; junction bases unmatched: 7. The V gene's germline CDR1 is SGHDN and CDR2 FVKESK. The CDR3 nucleotides read TGTGCCAGACGAGGACAGGGTAACTACGAGCAGTACTTC. Encoded protein: CARRGQGNYEQYF. The full variable domain, its missing parts supplied by reference TRBV14 and TRBJ2-7, is EAGVTQFPSHSVIEKGQTVTLRCDPISGHDNLYWYRRVMGKEIKFLLHFVKESKQDESGMPNNRFLAERTGGTYSTLKVQPAELEDSGVYFCARRGQGNYEQYFGPGTRLTVT.

V and J are TRBV4-2 and TRBJ2-3; TRBD2 matches at 8 bases. CDR1 and CDR2 from the germline V gene are LGHNA and YNFKEQ. The V segment lost 2 bases and the J segment 4 bases; nucleotides outside the gene matches: 5. The CDR3 spans 15 residues. Here the CDR3 DNA reads TGTGCCAGCAGCCAACGAGCGGGAGTTGCAGATACGCAGTATTTT. Translation gives CASSQRAGVADTQYF.

This clonotype came up once. The chain couples TRBV20-1 to TRBJ1-1; D remains unclear. The CDR3 loop spans 14 amino acids. Trimming removed 1 base at V and 1 base at J, with 10 bases between. Germline CDR1 reads DFQATT; CDR2 reads SNEGSKA (reference sequence). CDR3 sequence reads: CSARVVGTNTEAFF. DNA of the CDR3: TGCAGTGCTAGAGTTGTGGGTACGAACACTGAAGCTTTCTTT.

This clonotype has just a few counts. This chain connects TRBV20-1 to TRBJ1-3; D unresolved. The CDR3 loop spans 14 amino acids. The germline gives CDR1 DFQATT, CDR2 SNEGSKA (reference sequence). Trimming took 3 bases from V and 0 from J, leaving 9 bases between them. The CDR3 DNA reads as TGCAGTGCTAGCCAGAGGAGCTCTGGAAACACCATATATTTT. It encodes CSASQRSSGNTIYF.

The table lists this clonotype with a few counts. This may come from a read error, since a much larger clone is one base off. The rearrangement uses TRBV7-3 and TRBJ2-2; D remains unclear. Germline CDR1 is SGHTA and CDR2 is FQGTGA. The V end was cut by 5 bases, the J end by 6 bases, with 10 bases between. The length of the CDR3 is 13 residues. CDR3 sequence: CASSNSYAGELFF. For the CDR3, the DNA is TGTGCCAGCAGCAACAGTTACGCCGGGGAGCTGTTTTTT.

With regard to this clonotype: At one of its ends the junction is not consistent with the germline gene, which may arise from a read error. The chain has TRBV10-1 and TRBJ2-2, with 11 bases matching TRBD2. This CDR3 is built from 14 residues. Germline values: CDR1 WNHNN, CDR2 SYGVQD (reference sequence). The CDR3 sequence is CASSELAGAGELLF. The DNA of the CDR3 is TGCGCCAGCAGTGAACTAGCGGGAGCCGGGGAGCTGCTTTTT.

The sample holds many counts of this clonotype. This sequence joins TRBV2 and TRBJ1-2, with 8 bases lining up with TRBD1. V shed 4 bases and J 4 bases; nucleotides not matched to a gene: 11. Germline values: CDR1 SNHLY, CDR2 FYNNEI. CDR3 length: 16 amino acids. The CDR3 loop reads CASSGSGGVISYGYTF. CDR3 DNA sequence: TGTGCCAGCAGTGGTTCAGGGGGCGTCATCTCCTATGGCTACACCTTC.

This clonotype was found many times. The chain couples TRBV2 to TRBJ1-1, with a weak D call TRBD1 (5 bases). Germline V gene lookup returns CDR1 SNHLY and CDR2 FYNNEI. Trimming stripped 6 bases from V and 8 bases from J, with 13 bases between. CDR3 length: 12 residues. The CDR3 bases are TGTGCCAGCAGAACAGGACCGGCCGAAGCTTTCTTT. It is translated as CASRTGPAEAFF.

V gene TRBV5-8 combines with J gene TRBJ1-2; D gene uncertain. CDR1 is SGHTS and CDR2 is YDEGEE in the germline V gene. The CDR3 runs 13 residues. V was pared by 2 bases and J by 6 bases, with 11 bases between. In nucleotides, the CDR3 is TGTGCCAGCAGCTTTAGGGCAGGACATGGCTACACCTTC. Translation: CASSFRAGHGYTF. The complete variable domain, with remaining parts taken from reference TRBV5-8 and TRBJ1-2, reads EAGVTQSPTHLIKTRGQQATLRCSPISGHTSVYWYQQALGLGLQFLLWYDEGEERNRGNFPPRFSGRQFPNYSSELNVNALELEDSALYLCASSFRAGHGYTFGSGTRLTVV.